Sequencing of this T cell receptor beta chain was carried out in a study of cytomegalovirus exposure and HLA in healthy donors (TCRdb year 2017). About the full investigation: A later analysis indicated that the 120 or so validation repertoires were generated on the platform also employed for the 700 or so repertoires of the first cohort. The study aimed to test whether signatures of past pathogen exposure could be identified by cataloging public T cell receptors. Besides the first cohort of roughly 640 subjects, a separate validation cohort made up of 120 different subjects was used. To predict cytomegalovirus infection status, the study brought together high-throughput TCR immunosequencing, statistical association of individual TCRs with disease status, and machine learning. Results and caveats for the whole study, not just this receptor: In both the original and validation cohorts, the classifier was reported to diagnose cytomegalovirus status with high specificity and sensitivity. Most TCR sequences were observed very rarely across donors, whereas some public TCRs were present in many individuals. The authors suggested that the approach could potentially be extended to other disease states and immunological phenotypes. Three of the identified cytomegalovirus-associated TCR beta chains were confirmed in vitro to be specific for cytomegalovirus antigens. The validation cohort had no HLA typing available for a later analysis, so co-occurrence within that cohort was assessed over all 120 or so repertoires. The study gave a list of 150 to 200 TCR beta chains associated with cytomegalovirus. Of the cluster scores, roughly 95% were above 0 in a later analysis, which found that TCRs clustered in the first cohort also tended to co-occur in the 120 or so validation repertoires.

With regard to this clone: What antigen it recognizes has not been identified. Nothing much larger sits one base from this clone, and base qualities are not available.

The donors were included in the validation cohort of over a hundred subjects, a group kept apart from the approximately 700-subject first cohort. The germline V gene yields SGHDT for CDR1 and YYEEEE for CDR2. The CDR3 numbers 13 residues from cysteine through phenylalanine. Only CDR3 DNA is held: 39 bases, read in frame from base 1. Cut back by 4 bases and 4 bases, the V and J ends lie 9 bases apart. The method was the immunoSEQ multiplex PCR assay. On the study's bioinformatics: To diagnose cytomegalovirus status from the catalog of TCR beta chain sequences, a statistical classification framework was built. The table was pulled from immuneACCESS by TCRdb, which kept in-frame rearrangements only. Such tables lose some clones; where checked, under half of the loss comes from unresolved V genes, and the rest has no known cause. V, J and clone size are those of that table, while D and trimming were read from the DNA. The sample yields 220,000 or so clones; over 80% were counted once. More than 0.85% of the sample goes to the ten largest clones.

The sequence is built from TRBV5-6 and TRBJ2-1; TRBD1 is possibly the D segment (5 matching bases). The receptor was derived from a woman younger than 30 in good health and CMV-seronegative. The sequencing input was PBMCs. The CDR3 sequence is CASSVGVYNEQFF. The DNA sequence follows: TGTGCCAGCAGCGTAGGGGTTTACAATGAGCAGTTCTTC.